Sequencing of this T cell receptor beta chain was carried out in a study of blood T cell repertoires in COVID-19. Study background: Samples taken during acute and convalescent COVID-19 were collected in the United States, Italy and Spain. The analysed material was cDNA or gDNA that came from T cells, B-cell-depleted T cells, or PBMCs.

The V gene's germline CDR1 is KGHSH and CDR2 LQKENI. The CDR3 is 14 residues long. V was clipped by 6 bases and J by 2 bases; unmatched bases: 2. Original processing notes: Amplification of reference gene primers provided the estimated nucleated cell counts. TCRdb's copy holds only in-frame clones and misses some; the assay was immunoSEQ multiplex PCR. D and trimming come from the DNA, and the V and J calls and clone size come from that table. The table includes about 180,000 clones, 80% to 90% detected once. V and J are TRBV18 and TRBJ1-2, with 11 bases fitting TRBD1. Sequences were obtained from peripheral blood. The source is a man over 45 with active or convalescent COVID-19. The CDR3 spells CASSDRGLNYGYTF. The CDR3, as DNA: TGTGCCAGCTCGGACAGGGGGCTGAACTATGGCTACACCTTC.